This TCR beta chain was observed in a study of a mutant IDH1 vaccine in newly diagnosed glioma (dated by TCRdb to the early 2020s). Regarding the research as a whole: Patients were given eight vaccinations, in weeks 1, 3, 5, 7, 11, 15, 19 and 23, which matched visits V03 through V10. Six visits were used for peripheral blood collection: V03 (baseline), V05, V07, V10, V12 and V13. Of the roughly 30 treated patients, 62.5% were male and about 40% were female, and the mean age was approximately 37 years. Before enrollment, patients had received standard therapy of radiotherapy alone, temozolomide alone, or radiochemotherapy with temozolomide; most received the combination. Longitudinal TCRB deep sequencing was performed for some 25 treated patients wherever samples were available for exploratory analyses. Vaccination started 4-6 weeks after radiotherapy alone, or was given together with temozolomide cycles in the groups whose treatment included chemotherapy.

The method behind the library was the immunoSEQ multiplex PCR assay. Following the manufacturer's protocol, the hsTCRB Kit was used to amplify rearranged TCR beta chain sequences. Sequencing of TCRB libraries was carried out on an Illumina MiSeq. On the authors' methods: The proprietary platform of the kit vendor was used for demultiplexing, trimming and gene mapping. The table comes from immuneACCESS by way of TCRdb, which keeps in-frame sequences with V and J called. Part of the clones is missing from these tables; in studies checked, under half for an unresolved V gene and the rest for unknown reasons. V and J calls and clone size follow that table, whereas D and trimming were derived from the DNA. The sample records around 78,000 clones, approximately 85% of which are singletons. Over 2% of the sample lies in the top ten. A word on this clone: The antigen this receptor binds is unknown. No quality values exist for individual bases; no much larger clone is one base distant.

This sample's time point label indicates: week 23, last vaccination. Every vaccine dose consisted of 300 ug of a 20-mer mutant IDH1 peptide in Montanide, administered subcutaneously together with topical imiquimod. Donors had newly diagnosed WHO grade 3 or 4 IDH1-mutant astrocytomas with loss of nuclear ATRX. The samples were drawn from NOA16, a multicentre, single-arm, open-label phase I trial in Germany that tested a mutant IDH1 peptide vaccine in humans for the first time. The DNeasy Blood and Tissue Kit was used to extract genomic DNA from EDTA blood for TCRB sequencing. The germline V gene (reference sequence) yields LNHDA for CDR1 and SQIVND for CDR2. The CDR3 contains 19 residues, cysteine and phenylalanine counted. Only the CDR3 DNA is retained, 57 bases long and in frame from the first base. The germline ends are 21 bases apart after V is trimmed by 0 bases and J by 2 bases. Broader findings and caveats from the paper: No apparent relationship was observed between pseudoprogression and alterations in the top peripheral T cell clonotypes detected by TCRB sequencing. It was noted by the authors that analyses of patient blood samples could not be reproduced owing to sample limitations. Vaccine-induced immune responses across multiple MHC alleles were detected in approximately 94% of patients. Selection of PBMC samples for TCRB deep sequencing was based on availability.

This TCR was sampled from a man aged 25-45 years with glioma. Some clones in this sample may be carry-over from other donors' samples. The chain was built from TRBV19 and TRBJ2-3, and perhaps TRBD2 as D gene, on 5 matching bases. The specimen was PBMCs, collected from a glioma patient whose treatment included an IDH1 peptide vaccine. The CDR3 has the sequence CASSIDRVGGGVDTDTQYF. The sequenced DNA is TGTGCCAGTAGTATAGATCGGGTCGGAGGAGGTGTGGACACAGATACGCAGTATTTT.